This T cell receptor beta chain was observed in a study of blood T cell repertoires in COVID-19. Study-level information: Nucleic acid was either cDNA or gDNA, and it came from T cells, B-cell-depleted T cells, or PBMCs.

V dropped 5 bases and J dropped 1 base, with 5 bases sitting between them. CDR3 length: 13 amino acids. Germline lookup yields CDR1 MNHEY and CDR2 SVGEGT. Only in-frame clones appear in the TCRdb table, and some are missing; sequencing was by immunoSEQ multiplex PCR. The table includes a few hundred thousand clones, approximately 82% detected once. Specimen: peripheral blood. The receptor's source is a woman aged 35 to 49 who had recovered from COVID-19. V usage is TRBV6-2 or TRBV6-3 and J usage is TRBJ2-2, with TRBD1 as a possible D gene (5 bases). The CDR3 DNA reads as TGTGCCAGCAGTGACAGGAACACCGGGGAGCTGTTTTTT. Translating it yields CASSDRNTGELFF.